These T cell receptor beta chains were read from a single sample in a study of Graves' ophthalmopathy and Graves' hyperthyroidism. TCRdb re-analysed the multiplex PCR reads in MiXCR, keeping a single row per CDR3 protein. The sample contains about 39,000 distinct CDR3 sequences, 45% to 55% of which appear only once. Input material: peripheral blood. These TCRs come from an adult woman with stable Graves' hyperthyroidism. Each CDR3 is given with its conserved first and last residue. The order of the fields is V gene, J gene, CDR3 protein.

>TRBV5-1|TRBJ2-5
CASSSAGGQETQYF
>TRBV20-1|TRBJ1-6
CSARDQRTVYNSPLHF
>TRBV20-1|TRBJ2-7
CSASLGGEQYF
>TRBV7-9|TRBJ1-5
CASSLARYEQYFGPGNQPQHF
>TRBV7-9|TRBJ2-7
CASSSGQGIEQYF
>TRBV7-3|TRBJ2-7
CASSISSGIYEQYF
>TRBV29-1|TRBJ1-1
CSWDGMNTEAFF
>TRBV20-1|TRBJ2-7
CSARDRTGQYF
>TRBV20-1|TRBJ2-5
CSGSGRAGETQYF
>TRBV29-1|TRBJ1-1
CSVESRGGATEAFF
>TRBV14|TRBJ1-1
CASTPGQGTSEAFF
>TRBV4-2|TRBJ2-5
CASSHTGTVQGDQYF
>TRBV2|TRBJ1-6
CASSDSATDSPLHF
>TRBV24-1|TRBJ2-5
CATSDFGTSGRGGTQYF
>TRBV6-5|TRBJ1-3
CASSRDRERGIYF
>TRBV14|TRBJ1-1
CASRPSFSMNTEAFF
>TRBV7-3|TRBJ2-5
CASSSLAGVRETQYF
>TRBV9|TRBJ2-7
CASSELAGGPYEQYF
>TRBV4-1|TRBJ2-5
CASSQGQGGETQYF
>TRBV20-1|TRBJ1-2
CSASGRGYGYTF
>TRBV7-9|TRBJ1-4
CASSPLGEKLFF
>TRBV20-1|TRBJ2-7
CSAARLFKGTYEQYF
>TRBV20-1|TRBJ1-2
CSARDRPAGTGGYTF
>TRBV5-1|TRBJ1-5
CASSLGAGSNQPQHF
>TRBV10-3|TRBJ2-7
CAISRGGPYEQYF
>TRBV7-8|TRBJ2-7
CASSPLAGARKQYF